The entry that follows covers one T cell receptor (beta chain) sequence. The antigen is undetermined. TCRdb's table, derived via immunoSEQ multiplex PCR, lists solely in-frame clones and lacks some. This table has roughly 160,000 clones, about 89% appearing once. The sample originates from a study of T cell responses to AZD1222 COVID-19 vaccine. Overall study findings and caveats: Spike-specific TCR breadth and depth rose after two AZD1222 doses. Across spike, vaccine-associated CD4 TCRs were found, dominant at 160-218 and 743-854. Clonal diversity may have been underestimated in mostly white British donors.

The germline CDR1 and CDR2 sequences are SQVTM and ANQGSEA. This CDR3 has 14 residues. V was clipped by 6 bases and J by 0 bases, with 14 bases between them. The sample in question was peripheral blood, obtained on day 0 of AZD1222 vaccination. The chain recombines TRBV29-1 with TRBJ1-1; no reliable D call. The clonotype was recovered from an adult in good health. CDR3 in DNA: TGCAGCGTCGGCGTGGCGGGCATGAACACTGAAGCTTTCTTT. It specifies CSVGVAGMNTEAFF.